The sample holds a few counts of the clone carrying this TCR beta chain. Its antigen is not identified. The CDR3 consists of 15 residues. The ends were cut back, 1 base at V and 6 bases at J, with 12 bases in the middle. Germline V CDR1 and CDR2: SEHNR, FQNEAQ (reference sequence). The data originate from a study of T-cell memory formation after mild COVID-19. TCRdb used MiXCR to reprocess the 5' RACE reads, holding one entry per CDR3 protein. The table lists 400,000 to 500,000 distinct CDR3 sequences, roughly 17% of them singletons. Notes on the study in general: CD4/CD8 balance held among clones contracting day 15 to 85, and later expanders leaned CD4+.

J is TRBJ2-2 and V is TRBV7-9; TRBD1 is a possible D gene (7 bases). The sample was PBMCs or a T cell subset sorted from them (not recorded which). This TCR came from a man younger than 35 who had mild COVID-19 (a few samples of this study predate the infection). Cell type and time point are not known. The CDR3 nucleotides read TGTGCCAGCAGCTTAGGCGGGACAGAAGCCGGGGAGCTGTTTTTT. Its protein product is CASSLGGTEAGELFF.